This TCR beta chain was captured by sequencing in a study of blood T cells in healthy people across ages. Study results and caveats: Naive T cell percentage strongly correlated with TCR beta diversity.

Remarks on this clonotype: The antigen remains undetermined.

A sample-barcoded 5' primer and a J-beta primer mix were used in a second PCR of roughly 7 to 11 cycles. TCRdb recomputed calls from the 5' RACE reads with MiXCR, one row per CDR3 protein. The table includes approximately 780,000 distinct CDR3 sequences, around 25% detected once. Individuals who donated were healthy Caucasians from Russia aged about 6 to 100. V was pared by 4 bases and J by 7 bases, with 16 bases between. The CDR3 is 15 amino acids. CDR1 WSHSY and CDR2 SAAADI come from the germline V gene. This same sample was also taken into another study, of T cells of mothers and their children. As that report states: Among related mother-child pairs, overlap was slightly higher than in unrelated pairs, though not significantly.

Sequencing was done on a sample of blood. This rearrangement joins TRBV10-2 to TRBJ2-2; possibly TRBD2 for D (6 bases). The receptor was isolated from a boy aged 5 to 17 in good health. DNA of the CDR3: TGCGCCAGCAGTGCGGCGGGGCTCGGGGGCGGGGAGCTGTTTTTT. The encoded protein is CASSAAGLGGGELFF.